These 14 T cell receptor beta chains were sequenced from one sample in a study of blood T cell repertoires in COVID-19. This table comes from immunoSEQ multiplex PCR, and its TCRdb copy is limited to in-frame clones, with some not included. Here the sample spans 120,000 to 150,000 clones, roughly 84% being singletons. The sequenced sample consisted of peripheral blood. All receptors come from a human donor in a cohort sampled during active COVID-19.

The CDR3 DNA reads as TGTGCCAGTAACCGACTAGCGGGGGCCACAGATACGCAGTATTTT. Encoded protein: CASNRLAGATDTQYF. The chain employs TRBV25-1 and TRBJ2-3, with 12 positions matching TRBD2. CDR1 MGHDK and CDR2 SYGVNS come from the germline V gene. The J segment lost 2 bases and the V segment lost 9 bases, leaving 6 bases of the junction unmatched. The CDR3 runs 15 residues.

V is TRBV11-3 and J is TRBJ2-1; TRBD1 aligns across 9 bases. Germline values: CDR1 SGHNT, CDR2 YENEEA. Germline trimming cut 5 bases from V and 4 bases from J; bases unmatched to any gene: 9. This CDR3 region has 16 residues. The CDR3 DNA reads as TGTGCCAGCAGCACGTCCGGGACAGGGCATTACAATGAGCAGTTCTTC. Protein product: CASSTSGTGHYNEQFF.

This chain links TRBV5-8 with TRBJ2-3; 12 nucleotides align to TRBD1. V shed 3 bases and J 5 bases; nucleotides not matched to a gene: 10. Germline lookup yields CDR1 SGHTS and CDR2 YDEGEE. The CDR3 runs 17 residues. The CDR3 reads CASSSPGGQGAKDTQYF. The CDR3 DNA sequence: TGTGCCAGCAGCTCCCCCGGGGGACAGGGGGCTAAAGATACGCAGTATTTT.

The CDR3 nucleotides are TGTGCCAGCAGCCAAGGGACAGGGCGCAAAGAGACCCAGTACTTC. Translated, it gives CASSQGTGRKETQYF. V is TRBV3-1 (or the pseudogene TRBV3-2) and J is TRBJ2-5; TRBD1 aligns across 8 bases. Germline assignment: CDR1 LGHDT and CDR2 YNNKEL (reference sequence). V shed 1 base, J shed 3 bases, and the junction held 4 bases outside the gene matches. The CDR3 consists of 15 residues.

The chain uses TRBV28 and TRBJ1-1; TRBD1 agrees at 11 bases. This CDR3 comprises 16 residues. V lost 3 bases, J lost 8 bases, and 11 bases stayed unmatched. The germline V gene encodes CDR1 MDHEN and CDR2 SYDVKM. The CDR3, as DNA: TGTGCCAGCAGTTTGTTCTACGGGACAGGGGGAGCCGAAGCTTTCTTT. It codes for CASSLFYGTGGAEAFF.

Here the CDR3 DNA reads TGTGCCAGCAGTGAAGTCCGGGGGGGTACCCAGTACTTC. It specifies CASSEVRGGTQYF. The chain employs TRBV2 and TRBJ2-5, with 8 nucleotides matching TRBD2. Germline values: CDR1 SNHLY, CDR2 FYNNEI. V dropped 1 base and J dropped 8; count of bases not matched to a gene: 3. The CDR3 runs 13 residues.

This chain joins TRBV4-1 and TRBJ1-2; 7 bases line up with TRBD1. Germline loops: CDR1 MGHRA, CDR2 YSYEKL. The CDR3 sequence is 15 residues long. V shed 1 base and J 5 bases; nucleotides not matched to a gene: 7. The CDR3 DNA sequence: TGCGCCAGCAGCCAAGCAGAGGACAGGTTTTATGGCTACACCTTC. It encodes CASSQAEDRFYGYTF.

The rearrangement uses TRBV5-1 and TRBJ2-5, with D possibly being TRBD2 (6 bases). The CDR3 has 15 amino acids. Germline V gene lookup returns CDR1 SGHRS and CDR2 YFSETQ. V was shortened by 4 bases and J by 7 bases, with 20 bases between the two germline ends. The CDR3 here is CASSPGTFSLGTQYF. The CDR3 DNA reads TGCGCCAGCAGCCCCGGGACTTTTTCCCTGGGGACCCAGTACTTC. The complete variable domain, with remaining parts taken from reference TRBV5-1 and TRBJ2-5, reads KAGVTQTPRYLIKTRGQQVTLSCSPISGHRSVSWYQQTPGQGLQFLFEYFSETQRNKGNFPGRFSGRQFSNSRSEMNVSTLELGDSALYLCASSPGTFSLGTQYFGPGTRLLVL.

CDR3: CSAQSGGVDQPQHF. In nucleotides, the CDR3 is TGCAGCGCCCAGAGCGGCGGGGTCGATCAGCCCCAGCATTTT. The gene calls are TRBV29-1 and TRBJ1-5; D gene uncertain. Germline CDR1 and CDR2: SQVTM and ANQGSEA. The length of the CDR3 is 14 residues. V dropped 7 bases and J dropped 5 bases, with 18 bases sitting between them.

The chain is built from TRBV5-1 and TRBJ1-4, with 10 bases matching TRBD1. This CDR3 comprises 14 residues. J gave up 7 bases and V 4 bases, and 4 bases lay outside the gene matches. The germline V gene encodes CDR1 SGHRS and CDR2 YFSETQ. The CDR3 sequence is CASSLRDRGEKLFF. The CDR3 DNA reads TGCGCCAGCAGCCTCCGGGACAGGGGTGAAAAACTGTTTTTT.

This sequence joins TRBV2 and TRBJ1-2; 8 positions match TRBD1. The CDR3 has 15 amino acids. The germline CDR1 and CDR2 sequences are SNHLY and FYNNEI. J gave up 2 bases and V 8 bases, and 10 bases lay outside the gene matches. Here the CDR3 reads CASLLDRGGNYGYTF. CDR3 bases: TGTGCCAGCTTACTTGACAGGGGAGGGAACTATGGCTACACCTTC. Complete variable domain (other parts from reference TRBV2 and TRBJ1-2): EPEVTQTPSHQVTQMGQEVILRCVPISNHLYFYWYRQILGQKVEFLVSFYNNEISEKSEIFDDQFSVERPDGSNFTLKIRSTKLEDSAMYFCASLLDRGGNYGYTFGSGTRLTVV.

The V call is TRBV6-6, the J call TRBJ2-3; 8 bases are a match to TRBD2. From germline, CDR1 is MNHNY and CDR2 SVGAGI (reference sequence). V was clipped by 8 bases and J by 4 bases; unmatched bases: 11. The CDR3 is 15 residues long. The chain's CDR3 is CASFPYGTSPDTQYF. The DNA of the CDR3 is TGTGCCAGCTTCCCATATGGGACTAGTCCAGATACGCAGTATTTT.

CDR3 loop: CASSLSGGRATQYF. CDR3 sequence (DNA): TGTGCCAGCAGTTTATCCGGCGGGAGGGCGACCCAGTACTTC. The V and J genes are TRBV27 and TRBJ2-5; 9 bases map to TRBD2. V shed 0 bases and J 7 bases; nucleotides not matched to a gene: 3. Germline V gene sequence: CDR1 MNHEY, CDR2 SMNVEV (reference sequence). The length of the CDR3 is 14 residues.

The chain has TRBV10-2 and TRBJ1-2, with D possibly TRBD1 on 6 matching bases. Germline assignment: CDR1 WSHSY and CDR2 SAAADI. This CDR3 region has 13 residues. Trimming left V 0 bases short and J 7 bases short, with 9 bases between. The CDR3 here is CASSESWGLGYTF. The CDR3 coding sequence is TGCGCCAGCAGTGAGTCCTGGGGGCTTGGCTACACCTTC.